The sequence of this TCR beta chain was determined in a study of Ad26.COV2.S vaccination and SARS-CoV-2 variants. Study outcomes and limitations: Placebo recipients trailed vaccine recipients in spike-specific TCR breadth. TCR breadth and depth analyses may have underestimated total T cell responses.

With regard to this clone: As yet, its antigen is unknown.

Measured with immunoSEQ multiplex PCR; TCRdb has only the in-frame clones, and not every one. The table has around 240,000 clones, more than 75% seen once. J was trimmed by 6 bases and V by 2 bases; bases with no gene match: 9. Germline V gene sequence: CDR1 KGHSH, CDR2 LQKENI. This CDR3 contains 16 residues. The sample's treatment: over 15 received Ad26.COV2.S at low or high dose, single or two shots; 5 received placebo; per-sample allocation not given. The investigators took samples on day 63 after the first vaccine or placebo injection. Specimen: peripheral blood, collected in a trial of Ad26.COV2.S vaccine versus placebo. The receptor comes from a person between 18 and 59 years old who received the Ad26.COV2.S COVID-19 vaccine or a placebo. The chain carries TRBV18 and TRBJ1-5, with TRBD1 identical over 8 bases. CDR3 sequence: CASSPNGQGAIQPQHF. The CDR3 DNA sequence: TGTGCCAGCTCACCAAACGGGCAGGGGGCTATTCAGCCCCAGCATTTT.